The entry below describes one T cell receptor (beta chain). What it binds is not known. These data originate in a study of cytomegalovirus exposure and HLA in healthy donors. Overall study findings and caveats: Some TCR beta chains (approximately 180 of them) were listed as cytomegalovirus-associated. Researchers reported that a few CMV-associated chains were confirmed in vitro as CMV antigen-specific.

Clones were read by immunoSEQ multiplex PCR, and TCRdb kept only the in-frame ones, dropping some. The profile shows roughly 300,000 clones, around 87% of them singletons. The CDR3 is made up of 15 amino acids. CDR1 SEHNR and CDR2 FQNEAQ come from the germline V gene (reference sequence). Trimming removed 4 bases at V and 8 bases at J, with 18 bases between. The sample consisted of PBMCs. J is TRBJ1-5 and V is TRBV7-9, with a weak D call TRBD1 (5 bases). This receptor was obtained from a woman between 25 and 40 years old in good health and CMV-seropositive. The CDR3 here is CASSSSGGSVEPQHF. The CDR3 DNA is TGTGCCAGCAGCTCCTCCGGGGGGTCAGTGGAGCCCCAGCATTTT.